The clone carrying this T cell receptor (beta chain) has just one count. What it recognizes is unknown. The treatment was: over 15 received Ad26.COV2.S at low or high dose, single or two shots; 5 received placebo; per-sample allocation not given. Samples analyzed were those drawn on day 63 after the first vaccine or placebo injection. This sample is drawn from a study of Ad26.COV2.S vaccination and SARS-CoV-2 variants. Study in general: Enrolled in COV1001, the donor was in the Ad26.COV2.S trial arm, which received the vaccine. Administration of Ad26.COV2.S was intramuscular, either once or twice 56 days apart.

Overall study results and limits: Analytic work on TCR breadth and depth might have understated the full extent of total T cell responses.

The V end was cut by 0 bases, the J end by 5 bases, with 14 bases between. CDR3 length: 15 residues. The germline V gene has CDR1 GTSNPN and CDR2 SVGIG (reference sequence). Assay used: immunoSEQ multiplex PCR; TCRdb lists only in-frame clones, some missing. The table has about 400,000 clones, approximately 91% seen once. The clonotype comes from a person between 18 and 65 years old who received the Ad26.COV2.S COVID-19 vaccine or a placebo. The sample in question was peripheral blood, obtained in a trial of Ad26.COV2.S vaccine versus placebo. The V call is TRBV30, the J call TRBJ2-1, with D perhaps matching TRBD2 (5 bases). In DNA form, the CDR3 reads TGTGCCTGGAGTGTGGGAGTCAATCCCCACAATGAGCAGTTCTTC. It encodes CAWSVGVNPHNEQFF.